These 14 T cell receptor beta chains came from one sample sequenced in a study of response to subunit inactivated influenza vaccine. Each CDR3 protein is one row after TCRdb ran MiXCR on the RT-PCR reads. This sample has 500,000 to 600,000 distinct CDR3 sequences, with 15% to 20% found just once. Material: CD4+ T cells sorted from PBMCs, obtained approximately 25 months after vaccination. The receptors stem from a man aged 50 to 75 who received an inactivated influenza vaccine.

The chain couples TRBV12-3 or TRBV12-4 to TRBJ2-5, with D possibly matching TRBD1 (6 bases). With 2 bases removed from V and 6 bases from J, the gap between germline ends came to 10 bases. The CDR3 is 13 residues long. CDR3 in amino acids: CASSLLQGKTQYF. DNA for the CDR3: TGTGCCAGCAGTTTACTTCAGGGGAAGACCCAGTACTTC.

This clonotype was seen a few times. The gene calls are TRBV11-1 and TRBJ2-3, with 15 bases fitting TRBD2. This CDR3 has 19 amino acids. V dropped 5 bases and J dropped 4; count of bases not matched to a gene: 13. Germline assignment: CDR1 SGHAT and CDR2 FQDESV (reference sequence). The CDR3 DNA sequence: TGTGCCAGCAGCGACTGGACTAGCGGGAGGGAATTGAGATCAGATACGCAGTATTTT. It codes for CASSDWTSGRELRSDTQYF.

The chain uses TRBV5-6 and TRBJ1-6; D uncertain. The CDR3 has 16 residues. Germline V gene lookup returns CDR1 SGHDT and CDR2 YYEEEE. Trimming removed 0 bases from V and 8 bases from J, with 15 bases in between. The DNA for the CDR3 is TGTGCCAGCAGCTTGGCCTCGGCCCTCTCGCATTCACCCCTCCACTTT. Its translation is CASSLASALSHSPLHF.

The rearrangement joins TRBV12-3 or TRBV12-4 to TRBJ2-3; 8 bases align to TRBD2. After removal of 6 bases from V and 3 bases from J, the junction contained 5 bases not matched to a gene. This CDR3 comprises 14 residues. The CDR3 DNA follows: TGTGCCAGCAGCAGCGGGAGACGGACAGATACGCAGTATTTT. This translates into CASSSGRRTDTQYF.

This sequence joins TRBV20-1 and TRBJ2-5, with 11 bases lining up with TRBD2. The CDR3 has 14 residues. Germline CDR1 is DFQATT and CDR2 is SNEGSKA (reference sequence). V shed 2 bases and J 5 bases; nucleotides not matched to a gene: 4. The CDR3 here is CSARNSGGAETQYF. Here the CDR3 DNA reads TGCAGTGCTAGAAATAGCGGGGGGGCCGAGACCCAGTACTTC.

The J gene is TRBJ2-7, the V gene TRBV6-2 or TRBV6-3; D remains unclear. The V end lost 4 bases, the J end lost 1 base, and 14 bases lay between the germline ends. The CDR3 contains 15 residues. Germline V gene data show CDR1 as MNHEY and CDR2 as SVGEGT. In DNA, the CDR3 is TGTGCCAGCAGTTCTGCGTCTTACTATTCCTACGAGCAGTACTTC. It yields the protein CASSSASYYSYEQYF.

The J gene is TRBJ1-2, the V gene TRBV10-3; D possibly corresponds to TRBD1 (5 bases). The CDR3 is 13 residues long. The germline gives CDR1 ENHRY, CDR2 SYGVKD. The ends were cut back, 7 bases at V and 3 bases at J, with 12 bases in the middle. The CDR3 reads CAITATGDYGYTF. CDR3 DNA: TGTGCCATCACTGCAACAGGCGACTATGGCTACACCTTC.

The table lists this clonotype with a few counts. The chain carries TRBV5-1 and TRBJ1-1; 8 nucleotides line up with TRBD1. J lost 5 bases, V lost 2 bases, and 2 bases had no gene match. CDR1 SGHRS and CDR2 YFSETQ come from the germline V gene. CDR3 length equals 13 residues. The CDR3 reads CASSFQGATEAFF. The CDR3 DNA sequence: TGCGCCAGCAGCTTTCAGGGGGCGACTGAAGCTTTCTTT.

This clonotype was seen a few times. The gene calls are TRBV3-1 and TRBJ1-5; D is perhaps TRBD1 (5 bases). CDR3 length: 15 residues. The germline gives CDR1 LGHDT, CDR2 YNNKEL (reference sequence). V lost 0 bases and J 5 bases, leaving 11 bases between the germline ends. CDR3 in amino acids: CASSQEQAGYQPQHF. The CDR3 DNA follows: TGTGCCAGCAGCCAAGAGCAGGCAGGGTATCAGCCCCAGCATTTT.

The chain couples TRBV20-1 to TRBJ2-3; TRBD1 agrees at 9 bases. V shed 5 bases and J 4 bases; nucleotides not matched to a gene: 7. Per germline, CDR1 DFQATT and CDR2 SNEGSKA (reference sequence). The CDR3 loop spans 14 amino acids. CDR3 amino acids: CSAVQGAHADTQYF. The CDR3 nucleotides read TGCAGTGCTGTACAGGGGGCGCATGCAGATACGCAGTATTTT.

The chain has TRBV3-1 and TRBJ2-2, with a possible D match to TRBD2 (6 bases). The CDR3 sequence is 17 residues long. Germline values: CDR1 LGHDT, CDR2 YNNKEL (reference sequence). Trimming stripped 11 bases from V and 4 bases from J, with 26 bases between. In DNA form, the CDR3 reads TGTGCCTCCTCCAAAACCCGTACTAGCACGGCCACCGGGGAGCTGTTTTTT. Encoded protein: CASSKTRTSTATGELFF.

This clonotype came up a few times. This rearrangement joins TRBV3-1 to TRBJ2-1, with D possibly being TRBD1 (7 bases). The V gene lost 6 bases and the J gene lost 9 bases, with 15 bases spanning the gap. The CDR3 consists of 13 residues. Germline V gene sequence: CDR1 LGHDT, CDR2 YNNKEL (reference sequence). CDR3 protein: CASRRQGGGEQFF. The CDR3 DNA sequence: TGTGCCAGCAGACGACAGGGAGGCGGTGAGCAGTTCTTC.

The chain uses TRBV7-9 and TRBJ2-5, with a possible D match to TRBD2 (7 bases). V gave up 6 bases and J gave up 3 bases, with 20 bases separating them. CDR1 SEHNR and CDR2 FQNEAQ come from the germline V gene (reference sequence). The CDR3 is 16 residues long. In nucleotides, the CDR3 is TGTGCCAGCAGTGACCTTGTTTGGGGGGGCAAAGAGACCCAGTACTTC. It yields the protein CASSDLVWGGKETQYF.

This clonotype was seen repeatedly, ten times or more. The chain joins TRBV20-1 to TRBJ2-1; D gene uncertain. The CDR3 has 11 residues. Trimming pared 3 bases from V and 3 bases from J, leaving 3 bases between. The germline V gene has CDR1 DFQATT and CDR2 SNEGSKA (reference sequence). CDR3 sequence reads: CSASLYNEQFF. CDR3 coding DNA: TGCAGTGCTAGCCTCTACAATGAGCAGTTCTTC.